One and the same sample provided the 6 T cell receptor beta chains below, sequenced in a study of graft-versus-host responses after intestinal transplantation. With approximately 200,000 irradiated, violet-dye-labeled stimulator cells, approximately 200,000 CFSE-labeled responder cells were plated. Sequencing used immunoSEQ multiplex PCR; TCRdb keeps in-frame clones, though not all of them. The profile shows 8,600 or so clones, around a quarter of them singletons. The sample here was alloreactive CD8+ T cells from a mixed lymphocyte reaction culture, taken before transplantation. Subset in this sample: CFSE-low proliferating T cells sorted from roughly six-day pre-transplant mixed lymphocyte reaction (GvH or HvG direction). The origin of the receptors is a human patient who was an organ donor for intestinal transplantation.

This clone turned up a few times. A much larger clone lies a single base off, so this may be a read error. The chain couples TRBV9 to TRBJ1-5, with D uncertain. The CDR3 covers 16 residues. Germline V gene sequence: CDR1 SGDLS, CDR2 YYNGEE. CDR3 residues: CACSAFGGEEDQPQHF. The CDR3, as DNA: TGTGCCTGCAGCGCCTTCGGCGGGGAAGAAGATCAGCCCCAGCATTTT. The full variable domain, its missing parts supplied by reference TRBV9 and TRBJ1-5, is DSGVTQTPKHLITATGQRVTLRCSPRSGDLSVYWYQQSLDQGLQFLIQYYNGEERAKGNILERFSAQQFPDLHSELNLSSLELGDSALYFCACSAFGGEEDQPQHFGDGTRLSIL.

A word on this clone: Germline is not matched at one junction end, which may reflect a read error. The chain is built from TRBV7-2 and TRBJ1-2; D is unresolved. The germline gives CDR1 SGHTA, CDR2 FQGNSA. This CDR3 spans 14 amino acids. The CDR3 sequence: CASSLAGKNYCYTF. CDR3 bases: TGTGCCAGCAGCTTAGCAGGGAAGAACTATTGCTACACCTTC.

As to this clone: Just one base apart from a much larger clone, this may be a read error. The same CDR3 is also encoded by other DNA sequences in this sample. This sequence joins TRBV27 and TRBJ2-3; 8 nucleotides line up with TRBD1. Germline loops: CDR1 MNHEY, CDR2 SMNVEV (reference sequence). The CDR3 is 16 residues long. The junction had 9 bases not matched to a gene; V was cut back by 3 bases and J by 4 bases. CDR3 region: CASSFLGTGGPDTQYF. The CDR3 DNA follows: TGTGCCAGCAGTTTCCTTGGGACAGGTGGACCAGATACGCAGTATTTT.

This clone is deemed medium-sized. The chain combines TRBV4-1 with TRBJ2-7; a possible D gene is TRBD2 (6 bases). This CDR3 is 13 amino acids long. Trimming shortened V by 0 bases and J by 4 bases, and 7 bases separated the two germline ends. Germline lookup yields CDR1 MGHRA and CDR2 YSYEKL. The CDR3 loop reads CASSQDLAYEQYF. CDR3 DNA: TGCGCCAGCAGCCAAGATCTAGCGTACGAGCAGTACTTC.

This rearrangement joins TRBV21-1 to TRBJ2-7; the table's D call, TRBD2, has no DNA check behind it. TRBV21-1 is described as a pseudogene. This CDR3 spans 15 amino acids. The DNA of the CDR3 is TGTGCCAGCAGCAAAGTTCCGCGGATCTCCTCCGAGCAGTACTTC. Translated: CASSKVPRISSEQYF.

The chain joins TRBV7-9 to TRBJ2-7, with 11 bases that match TRBD2. The V gene's germline CDR1 is SEHNR and CDR2 FQNEAQ (reference sequence). The junction had 6 bases not matched to a gene; V was cut back by 7 bases and J by 4 bases. This CDR3 has 14 residues. CDR3: CASTTTSGVYEQYF. The CDR3 coding sequence is TGTGCCAGCACCACGACTAGCGGGGTTTACGAGCAGTACTTC. Complete variable domain (other parts from reference TRBV7-9 and TRBJ2-7): DTGVSQNPRHKITKRGQNVTFRCDPISEHNRLYWYRQTLGQGPEFLTYFQNEAQLEKSRLLSDRFSAERPKGSFSTLEIQRTEQGDSAMYLCASTTTSGVYEQYFGPGTRLTVT.